These T cell receptor beta chains were read from a single sample in a study of CD8+CD57+ T cells in acquired aplastic anemia. TCRdb reanalysed the reads using MiXCR and keeps one entry per CDR3 protein. Altogether around 170,000 distinct CDR3 sequences are present, 55% to 80% being singletons, with the ten largest covering 45%. Sequencing input: sorted CD4+, CD8+, or CD8+CD57+ T cells (not recorded which) from PBMCs. These receptors all come from a human donor in good health. CDR3s include the opening cysteine and the closing phenylalanine or tryptophan. The order of the fields is J gene, clone size, V gene, D gene, CDR3 DNA, CDR3 protein. The D gene is left open where the match is weak. Size is omitted from some rows. Given values are once, few, many or a class for expanded clones.

>TRBJ2-5|-|TRBV5-1|-
TGCGCCAGCAGCTTGGACCAAGAGACCCAGTACTTC
CASSLDQETQYF
>TRBJ1-6|many|TRBV5-6|-
TGTGCCAGCAGCTTGAGCCAGGGTGGTTCACCCCTCCACTTT
CASSLSQGGSPLHF
>TRBJ2-5|-|TRBV19|TRBD2
TGTGCCAGTAGTCTGGCACTAGCGGGAGGGCAAGAGACCCAGTACTTC
CASSLALAGGQETQYF
>TRBJ2-7|-|TRBV12-3/TRBV12-4|TRBD2
TGTGCCAGCAGAGCAAGTGGGAGGGTTGGACACGAGCAGTACTTC
CASRASGRVGHEQYF
>TRBJ1-6|many|TRBV6-5|-
TGTGCCAGCAGCCCCGTATCGATCCGGGGAAATTCACCCCTCCACTTT
CASSPVSIRGNSPLHF
>TRBJ1-3|-|TRBV5-1|-
TGCGCCAGCAATGCCGGGGCTGGAAACACCATATATTTT
CASNAGAGNTIYF
>TRBJ2-1|-|TRBV7-3|-
TGTGCCAGCAGTTACAGACGTTTCGGCGGTGAGCAGTTCTTC
CASSYRRFGGEQFF
>TRBJ1-1|many|TRBV25-1|-
TGTGCCAGCAGTGGGAGATCAGTTGGGTTAATCTTGGGGGAAGCTTTCTTT
CASSGRSVGLILGEAFF
>TRBJ2-2|-|TRBV6-5|-
TGTGCCACCAGTATGACTAGGACCGGGGAGCTGTTTTTT
CATSMTRTGELFF
>TRBJ1-4|-|TRBV20-1|TRBD1
TGCAGTGCTAGAGCCAGGGGGCGCAGTGGTGAAAAACTGTTTTTT
CSARARGRSGEKLFF
>TRBJ2-1|-|TRBV2|-
TGTGCCAGCAGTTTAGCGGCAAGCCGGCACAATGAGCAGTTCTTC
CASSLAASRHNEQFF
>TRBJ2-3|many|TRBV7-8|-
TGTGCCAGCAGCCCCCCCCTATTGGATACGCAGTATTTT
CASSPPLLDTQYF
>TRBJ1-2|-|TRBV20-1|-
TGCAGTGCTGGAATCGTAGATGGCTACACCTTC
CSAGIVDGYTF
>TRBJ2-7|-|TRBV5-1|-
TGCGCCAGCAGCTTGGCGCACGGGGTGCAGCAGTACTTC
CASSLAHGVQQYF
>TRBJ1-1|-|TRBV20-1|-
TGCAGTGCTAGAGTGAACAGAGGGAACACTGAAGCTTTCTTT
CSARVNRGNTEAFF
>TRBJ2-5|once|TRBV24-1|-
TGTGCCACCAGTGATTTGCGAGGGAACCAAGAGACCCAGTACTTC
CATSDLRGNQETQYF
>TRBJ1-1|many|TRBV2|-
TGTGCCAGCAGTGAGGGAGGCACTGAAGCTTTCTTT
CASSEGGTEAFF
>TRBJ2-3|many|TRBV11-2|-
TGTGCCAGCAGCTTAGCGGGAGCCCTCTTGGGGGATACGCAGTATTTT
CASSLAGALLGDTQYF
>TRBJ2-1|-|TRBV5-1|-
TGTGCCAGCAGTTCAAAGCTTACAAATGAGCAGTTCTTC
CASSSKLTNEQFF
>TRBJ2-5|once|TRBV7-2|-
TGTGCCAGCAGCTTGGTCTTGCGGGCGGGGACCCAGTACTTC
CASSLVLRAGTQYF
>TRBJ2-2|many|TRBV12-3/TRBV12-4|-
TGTGCCAGCAGTTACGACAGGTCGAACACCGGGGAGCTGTTTTTT
CASSYDRSNTGELFF
>TRBJ2-1|many|TRBV19|TRBD1
TGTGCCAGTAGTATGGGACAGGGGTGGAATGAGCAGTTCTTC
CASSMGQGWNEQFF